This TCR beta chain originates from a study of cytomegalovirus exposure and HLA in healthy donors. Study details: As released early, the data held about 85 million unique TCRs from HLA-typed donors.

The donors were healthy bone marrow donors. Vbeta (60) and Jbeta (13) primers were used in the PCR. TCRdb's copy holds only in-frame clones and misses some; the assay was immunoSEQ multiplex PCR. The data contain about 160,000 clones, 60% to 80% of them seen just once; the ten biggest clones take up more than 3.5%. With respect to this clone: Its antigen is unidentified.

Study-wide results and limits: Analyses of presence and absence presupposed an approximately uniform sequencing depth across donors.

The CDR3 has 14 residues. Trimming took off 5 bases at V and 4 bases at J, with 14 bases between the two ends. From germline, CDR1 is PRHDT and CDR2 FYEKMQ (reference sequence). Source material: PBMCs. The gene calls are TRBV13 and TRBJ1-1; a weak D match, TRBD1 (5 bases). The receptor comes from a young man in good health and CMV-seropositive. This CDR3 is CASSHLPGGTEAFF. The CDR3 DNA reads TGTGCCAGCAGCCACCTCCCGGGGGGCACTGAAGCTTTCTTT.